This T cell receptor beta chain was observed in a study of siplizumab effects on memory and regulatory T cells. General study points: The authors mapped only a minor fraction of alloreactive clones to unstimulated subsets.

Germline trimming cut 5 bases from V and 2 bases from J; bases unmatched to any gene: 5. The CDR3 contains 14 residues. Germline V gene data show CDR1 as MNHEY and CDR2 as SMNVEV (reference sequence). About this clone itself: The antigen is not known.

Libraries were prepared by immunoSEQ multiplex PCR; TCRdb keeps only in-frame clonotypes and omits some of them. The data contain about 56,000 clones, around 98% of them seen just once; the ten biggest clones take up about 1.1%. This sequence was found in a human donor in good health. Sequencing input: naive CD8+ T cells sorted from blood. The J gene is TRBJ1-2, the V gene TRBV27; 7 nucleotides agree with TRBD1. The CDR3 nucleotides read TGTGCCAGCAGTCCCAGGGGGAGAAACTATGGCTACACCTTC. Translating gives CASSPRGRNYGYTF.